A single sample gave rise to the 24 T cell receptor beta chains below, sequenced in a study of cytomegalovirus exposure and HLA in healthy donors. Primers for the PCR totalled 60 Vbeta and 13 Jbeta. Sequenced by immunoSEQ multiplex PCR; TCRdb stores in-frame clones only, minus some. Of 110,000 or so clones listed, roughly 82% are singletons. What was sequenced was PBMCs. The receptor set was obtained from a woman between 18 and 30 years old in good health and CMV-seronegative.

V usage is TRBV10-3 and J usage is TRBJ1-1; possible D gene TRBD1, 5 bases. Trimming shortened V by 8 bases and J by 13 bases, and 8 bases separated the two germline ends. CDR3 size: 8 residues. Germline-derived CDR1 and CDR2 are ENHRY and SYGVKD. The CDR3: CAIGGGFF. CDR3 coding DNA: TGTGCCATCGGGGGGGGTTTCTTT.

The gene calls are TRBV2 and TRBJ1-3, with TRBD1 matching 9 bases. V shed 7 bases and J 4 bases; nucleotides not matched to a gene: 11. Germline V CDR1 and CDR2: SNHLY, FYNNEI. The CDR3 extends over 16 amino acids. CDR3: CASTGFGTGSGNTIYF. The CDR3 DNA reads TGTGCCAGCACGGGATTCGGGACAGGGTCAGGAAACACCATATATTTT.

The chain employs TRBV2 and TRBJ2-7; possible D gene TRBD1, 6 bases. The V end was cut by 7 bases, the J end by 7 bases, with 17 bases between. Germline V gene lookup returns CDR1 SNHLY and CDR2 FYNNEI. The CDR3 is made up of 13 amino acids. The CDR3: CASKGEGTTEQYF. The CDR3 nucleotides read TGTGCCAGCAAAGGGGAAGGGACAACTGAGCAGTACTTC.

This clone was observed once. V usage is TRBV7-3 and J usage is TRBJ2-5, with 16 bases identical to TRBD2. The CDR3 has 18 amino acids. Losses at the gene ends were 5 bases for V and 0 bases for J; bases not matched to a gene: 6. Looked up from germline, CDR1 is SGHTA and CDR2 is FQGTGA. The CDR3 bases are TGTGCCAGCAGCCCTGGGACTAGCGGGGGGGGGTACCAAGAGACCCAGTACTTC. This translates into CASSPGTSGGGYQETQYF.

The chain recombines TRBV5-1 with TRBJ1-1; D remains ambiguous. The CDR3 has 13 residues. Germline assignment: CDR1 SGHRS and CDR2 YFSETQ. Trimming left V 4 bases short and J 4 bases short, with 11 bases between. CDR3 sequence: CASSPSGSTEAFF. In DNA form, the CDR3 reads TGCGCCAGCAGCCCCTCGGGAAGCACTGAAGCTTTCTTT.

The chain joins TRBV18 to TRBJ1-2, with TRBD1 matching 8 bases. CDR3 length equals 13 residues. Germline assignment: CDR1 KGHSH and CDR2 LQKENI. V lost 8 bases and J lost 6; bases outside the gene matches: 8. The CDR3 DNA reads TGTGCCAGCACCCAGGGACAGGTCAATGGCTACACCTTC. It is translated as CASTQGQVNGYTF.

This clone was seen a handful of times. The chain combines TRBV29-1 with TRBJ2-1; D is perhaps TRBD1 (5 bases). The CDR3 totals 13 residues. Germline V CDR1 and CDR2: SQVTM, ANQGSEA. The V and J ends lost 3 bases and 7 bases respectively, with 13 bases between them. CDR3 nucleotide sequence: TGCAGCGTTGACGGGCAGGGAACGAATGAGCAGTTCTTC. It codes for CSVDGQGTNEQFF.

V and J are TRBV7-6 and TRBJ2-7, with 11 bases fitting TRBD1. V lost 5 bases to trimming and J lost 5 bases; unmatched junction nucleotides: 5. Germline CDR1 SGHVS, CDR2 FNYEAQ. The CDR3 has 14 residues. This CDR3 reads CASSGGQGDDEQYF. The CDR3 DNA follows: TGTGCCAGCAGCGGGGGACAGGGGGACGACGAGCAGTACTTC.

V gene TRBV5-5 combines with J gene TRBJ1-1, with D perhaps matching TRBD1 (6 bases). Germline assignment: CDR1 SGHKS and CDR2 YYEKEE (reference sequence). CDR3 length equals 13 residues. Trimming took off 0 bases at V and 8 bases at J, with 11 bases between the two ends. The CDR3 DNA sequence: TGTGCCAGCAGCTTGGTGGTCACAGGGGAAGCTTTCTTT. Its translation: CASSLVVTGEAFF.

The chain combines TRBV19 with TRBJ2-1, with D possibly being TRBD1 (6 bases). Germline V gene lookup returns CDR1 LNHDA and CDR2 SQIVND (reference sequence). The CDR3 loop spans 15 amino acids. V lost 4 bases and J 4 bases, leaving 14 bases between the germline ends. CDR3 amino acids: CASSTTGSGYNEQFF. The CDR3, as DNA: TGTGCCAGTAGTACGACAGGCTCGGGATACAATGAGCAGTTCTTC.

V gene TRBV6-5 combines with J gene TRBJ1-6; 8 nucleotides line up with TRBD1. CDR1 and CDR2 (germline): MNHEY, SVGAGI. With 2 bases clipped from V and 10 bases from J, the junction kept 7 bases outside the gene matches. This CDR3 contains 15 residues. The DNA for the CDR3 is TGTGCCAGCAGTTACGAACAGGGGGGTGGCTCACCCCTCCACTTT. Its translation: CASSYEQGGGSPLHF.

The chain's CDR3 is CASSLGRDYLNEQFF. DNA for the CDR3: TGTGCCAGCAGCTTAGGACGGGATTACCTCAATGAGCAGTTCTTC. The V call is TRBV13, the J call TRBJ2-1; D may be TRBD2 (5 bases). This CDR3 spans 15 amino acids. Germline V CDR1 and CDR2: PRHDT, FYEKMQ (reference sequence). V lost 0 bases and J lost 6, with 12 bases in between. The complete variable domain, with remaining parts taken from reference TRBV13 and TRBJ2-1, reads AAGVIQSPRHLIKEKRETATLKCYPIPRHDTVYWYQQGPGQDPQFLISFYEKMQSDKGSIPDRFSAQQFSDYHSELNMSSLELGDSALYFCASSLGRDYLNEQFFGPGTRLTVL.

The chain couples TRBV30 to TRBJ2-2; D perhaps matches TRBD2 (6 bases). Trimming took 3 bases from V and 6 from J, leaving 26 bases between them. The CDR3 totals 18 residues. From germline, CDR1 is GTSNPN and CDR2 SVGIG (reference sequence). The CDR3: CAWRGGKTGGFDSGELFF. The CDR3 DNA follows: TGTGCCTGGAGGGGCGGGAAGACCGGGGGTTTCGACTCCGGGGAGCTGTTTTTT. Based on the CDR3 plus reference TRBV30 and TRBJ2-2, the full variable domain is SQTIHQWPATLVQPVGSPLSLECTVEGTSNPNLYWYRQAAGRGLQLLFYSVGIGQISSEVPQNLSASRPQDRQFILSSKKLLLSDSGFYLCAWRGGKTGGFDSGELFFGEGSRLTVL.

In nucleotides, the CDR3 is TGTGCCAGCGGAGACAGGGTGGGAAGCAATCAGCCCCAGCATTTT. This gives the protein CASGDRVGSNQPQHF. The chain combines TRBV7-2 with TRBJ1-5, with 7 bases matching TRBD1. J was trimmed by 1 base and V by 8 bases; bases with no gene match: 8. The CDR3 is 15 residues long. The germline CDR1 and CDR2 sequences are SGHTA and FQGNSA.

The V gene is TRBV5-1, the J gene TRBJ2-1; 13 nucleotides line up with TRBD2. The CDR3 loop spans 16 amino acids. The germline V gene has CDR1 SGHRS and CDR2 YFSETQ. Unmatched junction bases numbered 9, after V lost 7 bases and J lost 5 bases. The DNA of the CDR3 is TGCGCCAGCGCCCAGACTAGCGGGGGGTCACACAATGAGCAGTTCTTC. It translates to CASAQTSGGSHNEQFF.

This chain joins TRBV10-1 and TRBJ2-5; TRBD1 aligns across 7 bases. This CDR3 comprises 14 residues. CDR1 WNHNN and CDR2 SYGVQD come from the germline V gene (reference sequence). Unmatched junction bases numbered 2, after V lost 3 bases and J lost 1 base. The CDR3: CASSESGGQETQYF. The DNA for the CDR3 is TGCGCCAGCAGTGAATCAGGGGGCCAAGAGACCCAGTACTTC.

The chain combines TRBV5-4 with TRBJ2-2, with TRBD1 identical over 8 bases. Germline V gene sequence: CDR1 SGHNT, CDR2 YYREEE (reference sequence). CDR3 size: 15 residues. V lost 1 base, J lost 4 bases, and 3 bases stayed unmatched. CDR3 sequence reads: CASSLQGAATGELFF. The CDR3 region has the DNA TGTGCCAGCAGCTTGCAGGGGGCGGCCACCGGGGAGCTGTTTTTT.

A single count supports this clone. V usage is TRBV19 and J usage is TRBJ1-5; a weak D match, TRBD1 (6 bases). This CDR3 contains 14 residues. Germline V gene sequence: CDR1 LNHDA, CDR2 SQIVND (reference sequence). The V end lost 2 bases, the J end lost 3 bases, and 8 bases lay between the germline ends. CDR3 residues: CASSIRDNNQPQHF. The CDR3 DNA is TGTGCCAGTAGTATAAGGGACAACAATCAGCCCCAGCATTTT.

The chain is built from TRBV4-1 and TRBJ1-2, with D possibly TRBD1 on 6 matching bases. The CDR3 covers 16 residues. CDR1 MGHRA and CDR2 YSYEKL come from the germline V gene. V lost 4 bases, J lost 4 bases, and 19 bases lay in between. The CDR3 sequence is CASSPRIPGASYGYTF. In DNA form, the CDR3 reads TGCGCCAGCAGCCCAAGAATCCCAGGGGCTTCCTATGGCTACACCTTC.

The chain carries TRBV25-1 and TRBJ1-2, with 9 nucleotides matching TRBD1. CDR3 length: 14 amino acids. J lost 5 bases, V lost 4 bases, and 5 bases had no gene match. The germline CDR1 and CDR2 sequences are MGHDK and SYGVNS. The CDR3 reads CASSGRTGVYGYTF. CDR3 sequence (DNA): TGTGCCAGCAGTGGTAGGACAGGGGTGTATGGCTACACCTTC.

The gene calls are TRBV5-1 and TRBJ2-3, with 12 bases identical to TRBD1. The CDR3 spans 16 residues. The V and J ends lost 2 bases and 5 bases, in that order; junction bases with no gene match: 6. Germline V gives CDR1 SGHRS, CDR2 YFSETQ. CDR3 in amino acids: CASSFGGTGGEDTQYF. The DNA for the CDR3 is TGCGCCAGCAGCTTCGGGGGGACAGGGGGCGAAGATACGCAGTATTTT.

This sequence joins TRBV19 and TRBJ1-2; no definite D call. This CDR3 region has 14 residues. V dropped 2 bases and J dropped 2 bases, with 9 bases sitting between them. The germline CDR1 and CDR2 sequences are LNHDA and SQIVND (reference sequence). DNA of the CDR3: TGTGCCAGTAGTATAACTAACGGAAACTATGGCTACACCTTC. It is translated as CASSITNGNYGYTF.

This clone has just one count. This chain uses TRBV18 with TRBJ1-1; 7 nucleotides align to TRBD1. The CDR3 length is 14 residues. The germline gives CDR1 KGHSH, CDR2 LQKENI. The J segment lost 5 bases and the V segment lost 6 bases, leaving 9 bases of the junction unmatched. The CDR3 reads CASSIDRVTTEAFF. DNA of the CDR3: TGTGCCAGCTCCATAGACAGGGTAACGACTGAAGCTTTCTTT.

The chain carries TRBV5-1 and TRBJ2-5, with 9 bases that match TRBD1. CDR1 and CDR2 (germline): SGHRS, YFSETQ. The V segment lost 4 bases and the J segment 5 bases; nucleotides outside the gene matches: 12. This CDR3 has 16 residues. DNA for the CDR3: TGCGCCAGCAGCCGAACCACAACAGGGGGCGCGGAGACCCAGTACTTC. It codes for CASSRTTTGGAETQYF.